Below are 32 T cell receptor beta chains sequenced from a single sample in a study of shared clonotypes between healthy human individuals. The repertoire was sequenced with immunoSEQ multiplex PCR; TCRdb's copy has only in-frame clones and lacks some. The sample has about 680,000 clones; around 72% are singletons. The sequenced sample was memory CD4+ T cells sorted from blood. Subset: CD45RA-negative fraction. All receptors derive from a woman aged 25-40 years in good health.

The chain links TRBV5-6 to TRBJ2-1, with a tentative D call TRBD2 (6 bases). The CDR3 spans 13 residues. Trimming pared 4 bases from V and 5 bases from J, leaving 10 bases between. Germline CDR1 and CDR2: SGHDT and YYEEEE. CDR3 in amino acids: CASSGGIHNEQFF. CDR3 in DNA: TGTGCCAGCAGCGGAGGGATCCACAATGAGCAGTTCTTC.

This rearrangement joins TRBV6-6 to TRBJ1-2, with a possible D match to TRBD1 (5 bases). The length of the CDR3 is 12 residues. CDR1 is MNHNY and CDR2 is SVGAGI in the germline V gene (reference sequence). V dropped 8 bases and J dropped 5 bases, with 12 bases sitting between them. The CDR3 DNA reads TGTGCCAGCCATGACAGCAATTATGGCTACACCTTC. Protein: CASHDSNYGYTF.

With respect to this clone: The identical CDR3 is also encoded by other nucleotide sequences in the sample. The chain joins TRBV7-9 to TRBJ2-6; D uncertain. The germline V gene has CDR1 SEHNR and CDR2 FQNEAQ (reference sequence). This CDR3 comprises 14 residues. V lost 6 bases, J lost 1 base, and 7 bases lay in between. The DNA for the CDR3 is TGTGCCAGCAGTCCCGGGTCTGGGGCCAACGTCCTGACTTTC. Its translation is CASSPGSGANVLTF.

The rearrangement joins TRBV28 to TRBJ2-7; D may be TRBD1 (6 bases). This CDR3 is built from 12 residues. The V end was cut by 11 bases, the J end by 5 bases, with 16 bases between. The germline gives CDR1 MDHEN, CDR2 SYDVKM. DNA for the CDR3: TGTGCCTCGAGGGGGAGAATCGACGAGCAGTACTTC. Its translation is CASRGRIDEQYF.

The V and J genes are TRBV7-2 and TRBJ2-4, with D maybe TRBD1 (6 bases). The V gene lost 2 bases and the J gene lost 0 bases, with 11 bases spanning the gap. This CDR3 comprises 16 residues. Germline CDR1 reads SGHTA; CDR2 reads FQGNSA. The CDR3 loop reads CASSLIGQIAKNIQYF. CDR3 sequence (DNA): TGTGCCAGCAGCTTAATTGGACAGATAGCCAAAAACATTCAGTACTTC.

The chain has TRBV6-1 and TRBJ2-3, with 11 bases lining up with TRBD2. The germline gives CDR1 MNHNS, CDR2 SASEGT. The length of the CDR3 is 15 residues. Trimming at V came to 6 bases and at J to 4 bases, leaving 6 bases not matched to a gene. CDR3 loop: CASRDIAGGPDTQYF. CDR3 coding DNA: TGTGCCAGCAGAGATATAGCGGGAGGGCCAGATACGCAGTATTTT.

The CDR3 protein is CASSDFSGHQETQYF. The CDR3, as DNA: TGTGCCAGCAGCGACTTCTCGGGACACCAAGAGACCCAGTACTTC. This chain connects TRBV6-1 to TRBJ2-5; D tentatively reads TRBD1 or TRBD2 (5 bases each). Trimming cost V 6 bases and J 0 bases, with 14 bases left between them. The CDR3 loop spans 15 amino acids. CDR1 is MNHNS and CDR2 is SASEGT in the germline V gene.

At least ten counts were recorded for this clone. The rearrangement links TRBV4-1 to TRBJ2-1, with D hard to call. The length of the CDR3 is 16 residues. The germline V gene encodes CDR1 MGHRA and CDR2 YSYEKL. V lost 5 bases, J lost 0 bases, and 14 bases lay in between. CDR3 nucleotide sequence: TGCGCCAGCAGCGGGGTCGACATAATCTCCTACAATGAGCAGTTCTTC. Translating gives CASSGVDIISYNEQFF.

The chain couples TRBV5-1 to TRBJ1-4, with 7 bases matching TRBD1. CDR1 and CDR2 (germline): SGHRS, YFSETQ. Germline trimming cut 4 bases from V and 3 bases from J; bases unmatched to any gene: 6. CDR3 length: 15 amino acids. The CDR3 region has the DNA TGCGCCAGCAGCCTACAGGGGTCCCCTAATGAAAAACTGTTTTTT. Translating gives CASSLQGSPNEKLFF.

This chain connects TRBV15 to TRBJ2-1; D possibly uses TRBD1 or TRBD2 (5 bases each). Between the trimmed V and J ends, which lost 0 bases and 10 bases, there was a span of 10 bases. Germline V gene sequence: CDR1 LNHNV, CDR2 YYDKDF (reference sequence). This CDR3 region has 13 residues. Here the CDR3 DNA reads TGTGCCACCAGCAGAGATCTGGGGGAAGAGCAGTTCTTC. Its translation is CATSRDLGEEQFF.

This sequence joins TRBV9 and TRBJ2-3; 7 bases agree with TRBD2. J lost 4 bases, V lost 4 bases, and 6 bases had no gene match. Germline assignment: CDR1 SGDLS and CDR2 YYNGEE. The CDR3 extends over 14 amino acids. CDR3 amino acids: CASSRREHADTQYF. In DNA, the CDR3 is TGTGCCAGCAGCCGGCGGGAGCACGCAGATACGCAGTATTTT. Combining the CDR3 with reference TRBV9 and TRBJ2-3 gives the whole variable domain DSGVTQTPKHLITATGQRVTLRCSPRSGDLSVYWYQQSLDQGLQFLIQYYNGEERAKGNILERFSAQQFPDLHSELNLSSLELGDSALYFCASSRREHADTQYFGPGTRLTVL.

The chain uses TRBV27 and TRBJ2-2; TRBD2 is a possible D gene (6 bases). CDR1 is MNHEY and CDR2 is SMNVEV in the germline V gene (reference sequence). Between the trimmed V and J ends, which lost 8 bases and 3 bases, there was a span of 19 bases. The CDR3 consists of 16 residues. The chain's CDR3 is CASQKVGSIYTGELFF. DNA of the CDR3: TGTGCCAGCCAAAAGGTCGGGAGCATATACACCGGGGAGCTGTTTTTT.

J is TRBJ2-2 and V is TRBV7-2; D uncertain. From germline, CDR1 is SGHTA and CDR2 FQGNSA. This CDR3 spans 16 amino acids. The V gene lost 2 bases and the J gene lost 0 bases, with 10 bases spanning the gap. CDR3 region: CASSLFDLANTGELFF. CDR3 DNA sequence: TGTGCCAGCAGCTTATTTGACCTCGCGAACACCGGGGAGCTGTTTTTT.

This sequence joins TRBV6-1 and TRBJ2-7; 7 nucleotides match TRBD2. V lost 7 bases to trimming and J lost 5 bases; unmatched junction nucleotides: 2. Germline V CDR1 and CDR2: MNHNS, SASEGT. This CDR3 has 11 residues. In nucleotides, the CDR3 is TGTGCCAGCACGGGGAGGGACGAGCAGTACTTC. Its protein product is CASTGRDEQYF.

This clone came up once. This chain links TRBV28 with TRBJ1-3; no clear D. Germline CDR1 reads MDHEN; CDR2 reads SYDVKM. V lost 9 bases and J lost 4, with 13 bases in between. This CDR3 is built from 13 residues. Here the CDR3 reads CASRRMKGNTIYF. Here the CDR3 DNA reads TGTGCCAGTAGGAGAATGAAAGGAAACACCATATATTTT.

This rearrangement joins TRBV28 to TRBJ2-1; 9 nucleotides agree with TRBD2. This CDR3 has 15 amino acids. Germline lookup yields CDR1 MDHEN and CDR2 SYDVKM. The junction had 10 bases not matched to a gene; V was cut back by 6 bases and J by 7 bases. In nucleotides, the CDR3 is TGTGCCAGCAGGCCAACAGCGGGAGGAAGGAATGAGCAGTTCTTC. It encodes CASRPTAGGRNEQFF.

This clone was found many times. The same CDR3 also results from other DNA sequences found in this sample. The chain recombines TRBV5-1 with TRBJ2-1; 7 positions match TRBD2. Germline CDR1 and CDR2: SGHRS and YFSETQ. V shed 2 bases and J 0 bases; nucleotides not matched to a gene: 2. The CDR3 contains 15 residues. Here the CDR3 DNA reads TGCGCCAGCAGCTTCGGGGGGAGCTCCTACAATGAGCAGTTCTTC. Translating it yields CASSFGGSSYNEQFF.

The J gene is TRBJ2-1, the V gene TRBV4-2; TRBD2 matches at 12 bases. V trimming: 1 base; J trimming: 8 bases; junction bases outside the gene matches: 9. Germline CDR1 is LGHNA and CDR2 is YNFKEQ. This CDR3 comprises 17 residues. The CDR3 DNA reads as TGTGCCAGCAGCCAAGCTCGGACTAGCGGGGAGGGGGATGAGCAGTTCTTC. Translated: CASSQARTSGEGDEQFF.

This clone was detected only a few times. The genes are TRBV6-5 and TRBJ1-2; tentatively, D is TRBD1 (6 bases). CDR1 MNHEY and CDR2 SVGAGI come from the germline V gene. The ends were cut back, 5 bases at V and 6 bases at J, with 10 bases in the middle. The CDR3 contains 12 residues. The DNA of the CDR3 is TGTGCCAGCAGTGCAGGGGAACATGGCTACACCTTC. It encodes CASSAGEHGYTF.

The CDR3: CASSLSALAGSEQYF. The CDR3, as DNA: TGTGCCAGCAGTTTATCGGCTCTAGCGGGTAGCGAGCAGTACTTC. The rearrangement joins TRBV28 to TRBJ2-7, with 8 bases lining up with TRBD2. The CDR3 loop spans 15 amino acids. V lost 1 base and J lost 6; bases outside the gene matches: 8. The germline gives CDR1 MDHEN, CDR2 SYDVKM.

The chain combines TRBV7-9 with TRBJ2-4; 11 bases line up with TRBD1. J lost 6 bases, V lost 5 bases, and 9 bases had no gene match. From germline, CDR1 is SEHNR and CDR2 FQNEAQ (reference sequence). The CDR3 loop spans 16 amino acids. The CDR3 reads CASSTGTGGSVNIQYF. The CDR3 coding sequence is TGTGCCAGCAGCACCGGGACAGGGGGTTCGGTAAACATTCAGTACTTC.

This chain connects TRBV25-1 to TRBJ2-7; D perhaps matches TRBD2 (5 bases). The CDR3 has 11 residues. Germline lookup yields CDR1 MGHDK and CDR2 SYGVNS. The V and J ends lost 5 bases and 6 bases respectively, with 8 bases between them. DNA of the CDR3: TGTGCCAGCAGTAAGGAGGCCGAGCAGTACTTC. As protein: CASSKEAEQYF.

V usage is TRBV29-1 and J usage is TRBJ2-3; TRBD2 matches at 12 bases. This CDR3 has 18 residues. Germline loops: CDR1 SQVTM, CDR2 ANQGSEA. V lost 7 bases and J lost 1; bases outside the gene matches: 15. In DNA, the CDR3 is TGCAGCGCCGCCGGGGGACCCCTAGCGGGAGGGGGCACAGATACGCAGTATTTT. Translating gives CSAAGGPLAGGGTDTQYF.

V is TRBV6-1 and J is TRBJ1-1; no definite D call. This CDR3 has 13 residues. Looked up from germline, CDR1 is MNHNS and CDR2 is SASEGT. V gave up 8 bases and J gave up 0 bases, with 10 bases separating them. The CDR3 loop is CASAIYLNTEAFF. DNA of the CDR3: TGTGCCAGCGCTATATATCTGAACACTGAAGCTTTCTTT.

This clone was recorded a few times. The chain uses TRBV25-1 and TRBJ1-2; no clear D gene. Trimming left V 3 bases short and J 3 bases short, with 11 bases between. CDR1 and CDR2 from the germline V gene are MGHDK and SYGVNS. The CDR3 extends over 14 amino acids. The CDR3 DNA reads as TGTGCCAGCAGTGAGATTCCCGGGGACTATGGCTACACCTTC. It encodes CASSEIPGDYGYTF.

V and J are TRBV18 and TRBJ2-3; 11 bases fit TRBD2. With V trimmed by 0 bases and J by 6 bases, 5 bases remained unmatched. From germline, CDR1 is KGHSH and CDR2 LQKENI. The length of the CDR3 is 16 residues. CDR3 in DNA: TGTGCCAGCTCACCACCTAGCACTAGCGGGAGTGATACGCAGTATTTT. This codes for CASSPPSTSGSDTQYF.

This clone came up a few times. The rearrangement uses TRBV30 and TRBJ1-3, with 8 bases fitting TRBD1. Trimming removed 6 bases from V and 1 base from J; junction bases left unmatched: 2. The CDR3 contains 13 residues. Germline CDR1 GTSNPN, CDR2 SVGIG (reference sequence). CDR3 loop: CACNRGSGNTIYF. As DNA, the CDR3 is TGTGCCTGCAACAGGGGGTCTGGAAACACCATATATTTT.

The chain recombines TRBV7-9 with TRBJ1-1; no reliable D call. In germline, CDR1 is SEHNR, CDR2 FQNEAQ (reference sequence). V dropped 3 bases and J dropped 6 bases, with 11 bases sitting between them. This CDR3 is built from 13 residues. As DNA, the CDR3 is TGTGCCAGCAGCTTTCCCGGGGTCCCTGAAGCTTTCTTT. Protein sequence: CASSFPGVPEAFF.

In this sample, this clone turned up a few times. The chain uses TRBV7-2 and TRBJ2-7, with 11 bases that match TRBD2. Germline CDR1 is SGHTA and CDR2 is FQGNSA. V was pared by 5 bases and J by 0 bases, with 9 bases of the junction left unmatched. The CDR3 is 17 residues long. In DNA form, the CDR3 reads TGTGCCAGCAGCCGTACCGGGACTAGCGGTTCCTCCTACGAGCAGTACTTC. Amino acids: CASSRTGTSGSSYEQYF.

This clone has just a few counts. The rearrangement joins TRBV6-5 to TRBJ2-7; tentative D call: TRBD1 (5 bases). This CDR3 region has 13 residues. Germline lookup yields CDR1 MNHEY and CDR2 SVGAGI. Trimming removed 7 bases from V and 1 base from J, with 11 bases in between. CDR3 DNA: TGTGCCAGCAAGCCACAGGAATCCTACGAGCAGTACTTC. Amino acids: CASKPQESYEQYF.

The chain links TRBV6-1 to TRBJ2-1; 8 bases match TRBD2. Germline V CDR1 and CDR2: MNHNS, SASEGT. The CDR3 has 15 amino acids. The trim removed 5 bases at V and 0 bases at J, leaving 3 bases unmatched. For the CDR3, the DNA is TGTGCCAGCAGTACTCTAGCGGGCTCCTACAATGAGCAGTTCTTC. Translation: CASSTLAGSYNEQFF.

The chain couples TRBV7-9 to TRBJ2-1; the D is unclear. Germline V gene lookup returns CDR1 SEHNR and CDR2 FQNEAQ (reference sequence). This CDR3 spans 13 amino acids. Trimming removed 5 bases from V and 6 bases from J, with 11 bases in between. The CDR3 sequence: CASSPRVSNEQFF. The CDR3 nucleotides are TGTGCCAGCAGCCCAAGAGTGAGCAATGAGCAGTTCTTC.